The next 10 T cell receptor beta chains were all read from a single sample in a study of T cell responses to AZD1222 COVID-19 vaccine. The table came from immunoSEQ multiplex PCR; TCRdb's copy has only in-frame clones and leaves some out. The sample carries roughly 150,000 clones, about nine tenths recorded once. This material consisted of peripheral blood, taken 28 days after the second AZD1222 dose. The receptors originated from an adult who received the AZD1222 COVID-19 vaccine.

J is TRBJ1-1 and V is TRBV7-9, with D uncertain. The V and J ends lost 8 bases and 1 base respectively, with 5 bases between them. This CDR3 spans 11 amino acids. Per germline, CDR1 SEHNR and CDR2 FQNEAQ (reference sequence). CDR3 sequence (DNA): TGTGCCAGCGTGAGGAACACTGAAGCTTTCTTT. Amino acids: CASVRNTEAFF.

The rearrangement uses TRBV27 and TRBJ1-5; TRBD1 is a possible D gene (6 bases). Germline-derived CDR1 and CDR2 are MNHEY and SMNVEV (reference sequence). V was trimmed by 5 bases and J by 0 bases, leaving 14 bases between them. The CDR3 extends over 16 amino acids. The CDR3 reads CASSPDSRNSNQPQHF. Written as DNA, the CDR3 is TGTGCCAGCAGTCCGGACAGCCGGAATAGCAATCAGCCCCAGCATTTT.

This clone has more than one count but fewer than ten. This chain connects TRBV9 to TRBJ1-2, with no clear D. CDR1 is SGDLS and CDR2 is YYNGEE in the germline V gene. The CDR3 length is 13 residues. Trimming removed 3 bases from V and 3 bases from J, with 9 bases in between. CDR3 in DNA: TGTGCCAGCAGCGCACAGCTATACTATGGCTACACCTTC. The encoded protein is CASSAQLYYGYTF.

CDR3 region: CASTLMGQEPHTEAFF. CDR3 bases: TGCGCCAGCACCCTGATGGGGCAGGAACCCCACACTGAAGCTTTCTTT. The gene calls are TRBV4-1 and TRBJ1-1; perhaps TRBD1 as D (5 bases). Trimming shortened V by 7 bases and J by 3 bases, and 21 bases separated the two germline ends. The germline V gene encodes CDR1 MGHRA and CDR2 YSYEKL. The CDR3 has 16 residues.

The CDR3, as DNA: TGCGCCAGCAGCTTCGGTTTTGACAGATACAATGAGCAGTTCTTC. Residues: CASSFGFDRYNEQFF. J is TRBJ2-1 and V is TRBV5-1; a weak D match, TRBD1 (5 bases). Germline assignment: CDR1 SGHRS and CDR2 YFSETQ. The CDR3 spans 15 residues. V dropped 2 bases and J dropped 4 bases, with 13 bases sitting between them. Full variable domain (missing parts from reference TRBV5-1 and TRBJ2-1): KAGVTQTPRYLIKTRGQQVTLSCSPISGHRSVSWYQQTPGQGLQFLFEYFSETQRNKGNFPGRFSGRQFSNSRSEMNVSTLELGDSALYLCASSFGFDRYNEQFFGPGTRLTVL.

This chain uses TRBV6-6 with TRBJ2-7; maybe TRBD2 (7 bases). With 2 bases removed from V and 4 bases from J, the gap between germline ends came to 9 bases. The CDR3 length is 13 residues. From germline, CDR1 is MNHNY and CDR2 SVGAGI (reference sequence). CDR3 amino acids: CASSYKGGYEQYF. In DNA form, the CDR3 reads TGTGCCAGCAGTTACAAGGGGGGGTACGAGCAGTACTTC.

This clone appeared a single time. The chain recombines TRBV6-4 with TRBJ2-5; D remains unclear. Germline V gives CDR1 MRHNA, CDR2 SNTAGT. Trimming shortened V by 5 bases and J by 3 bases, and 4 bases separated the two germline ends. The CDR3 is made up of 11 amino acids. CDR3 nucleotide sequence: TGTGCCAGCAGTACCAAAGAGACCCAGTACTTC. It encodes CASSTKETQYF.

This chain joins TRBV15 and TRBJ1-1, with TRBD1 matching over 7 bases. With 4 bases clipped from V and 0 bases from J, the junction kept 8 bases outside the gene matches. Germline CDR1 LNHNV, CDR2 YYDKDF (reference sequence). This CDR3 comprises 16 residues. The CDR3 DNA follows: TGTGCCACCAGCAACGACAGGGAGGTGGTGAACACTGAAGCTTTCTTT. Its protein is CATSNDREVVNTEAFF.

The chain uses TRBV11-2 and TRBJ1-4; 7 nucleotides line up with TRBD1. Germline-derived CDR1 and CDR2 are SGHAT and FQNNGV. This CDR3 contains 17 residues. V was pared by 5 bases and J by 7 bases, with 16 bases of the junction left unmatched. CDR3 in amino acids: CASSIRDSGFGGEKLFF. The CDR3 nucleotides are TGTGCCAGCAGCATCCGGGACAGCGGATTTGGGGGTGAAAAACTGTTTTTT.

V and J are TRBV6-4 and TRBJ1-2; D is possibly TRBD1 (5 bases). V was cut by 10 bases and J by 5 bases, with 14 bases left in between. The germline V gene encodes CDR1 MRHNA and CDR2 SNTAGT. The CDR3 contains 12 residues. The DNA for the CDR3 is TGTGCCAAACCGAGGGCAGGGTATGGCTACACCTTC. This encodes CAKPRAGYGYTF.